The present T cell receptor (beta chain) was sequenced within a study of T cell repertoires in cytomegalovirus infection. Study as a whole: It can be stated that public TCR beta signatures indicated CMV infection as well as a matching HLA type. Study-wide results and limits: HLA-C-restricted CMV-specific TCR beta clonotypes were dominant in the ex vivo response.

Using its own MiXCR run on the reads, TCRdb lists one record per CDR3 protein. The sample carries 360,000 or so distinct CDR3 sequences, roughly 34% recorded once. With regard to this clonotype: Its target is unknown.

CDR3 size: 15 residues. In germline, CDR1 is MNHEY, CDR2 SVGEGT. V was shortened by 6 bases and J by 5 bases, with 16 bases between the two germline ends. This clonotype was sampled from a human donor in good health (CMV status not recorded). Some clones in this sample may be carry-over from other donors' samples. Sequenced material: cultured PBMCs, taken from culture after CMV antigen stimulation. The V call is TRBV6-2 or TRBV6-3, the J call TRBJ2-2; D possibly corresponds to TRBD2 (5 bases). CDR3 sequence reads: CASSVTRGYTGELFF. The CDR3 nucleotides read TGTGCCAGCAGCGTAACAAGAGGGTATACCGGGGAGCTGTTTTTT.